A selection of T cell receptor beta chains follows, all from one sample in a study of T cell responses to AZD1222 COVID-19 vaccine. Libraries were prepared by immunoSEQ multiplex PCR; TCRdb keeps only in-frame clonotypes and omits some of them. The data contain approximately 60,000 clones, approximately 85% of them singletons. The sample was peripheral blood, taken on day 0 of MenACWY control vaccination. The origin of the receptors is an adult in good health. Each CDR3 is given with its conserved first and last residue. The order of the fields is J gene, D gene, clone size, V gene, CDR3 DNA, CDR3 protein. D genes are given only for firm matches. Clone size is shown for a subset of rows, as once, few, many or a class of expanded clone.

>TRBJ1-6|NA|NA|TRBV6-5
TGTGCCAGCAGTTACCAACCGAATTCACCCCTCCACTTT
CASSYQPNSPLHF
>TRBJ2-3|NA|NA|TRBV28
TGTGCCAGCAGCCCACACGATACGCAGTATTTT
CASSPHDTQYF
>TRBJ2-3|TRBD2|NA|TRBV5-4
TGTGCCAGCAGACCAACGGGGGGGAGCACAGATACGCAGTATTTT
CASRPTGGSTDTQYF
>TRBJ1-1|NA|once|TRBV7-3
TGTGCCAGCAGCTTAACCGGTGCTGGTGGGGCTCCGGCTTTCTTT
CASSLTGAGGAPAFF
>TRBJ1-4|NA|NA|TRBV7-8
TGTGCCAGCAGCTACCTCCGGGGCCTTAATGAAAAACTGTTTTTT
CASSYLRGLNEKLFF
>TRBJ2-5|TRBD2|NA|TRBV6-2/TRBV6-3
TGTGCCAGCAGTTACTCGGGGAGGGGAGAGAACCAAGAGACCCAGTACTTC
CASSYSGRGENQETQYF
>TRBJ2-1|TRBD1|NA|TRBV4-1
TGCGCCAGCAGCCTTTCGTGGGACAGCTACAATGAGCAGTTCTTC
CASSLSWDSYNEQFF
>TRBJ2-7|NA|once|TRBV7-9
TGTGCCAGCAGCTTTTCAGGGCGCTCGGGGAACGAGCAGTACTTC
CASSFSGRSGNEQYF
>TRBJ2-3|TRBD2|NA|TRBV2
TGTGCCAGCAGTACCCGACTAGCGGGAACCCAAGCTAGCACAGATACGCAGTATTTT
CASSTRLAGTQASTDTQYF
>TRBJ2-1|NA|NA|TRBV28
TGTGCCAGCAGTCCCCGGGCCTACGGGGTAGCGAATGACAATGAGCAGTTCTTC
CASSPRAYGVANDNEQFF
>TRBJ2-3|NA|few|TRBV5-4
TGTGCCAGCAGCCTCGACAGGTCCGATACGCAGTATTTT
CASSLDRSDTQYF
>TRBJ2-7|TRBD2|NA|TRBV5-4
TGTGCCAGCAGCGGGGGACTAGCGGGAGAATTAGGCGAGCAGTACTTC
CASSGGLAGELGEQYF
>TRBJ1-2|NA|NA|TRBV19
TGTGCCAGTAGCTATAGGTCCCGGCCAGGGGAGGACTTAAACTATGGCTACACCTTC
CASSYRSRPGEDLNYGYTF
>TRBJ2-1|NA|NA|TRBV2
TGTGCCAGCAGTGAGCTCAATGAGCAGTTCTTC
CASSELNEQFF
>TRBJ2-2|NA|NA|TRBV6-5
TGTGCCAGCAGTTACTCTCGGGCGGGTAGGACCGGGGAGCTGTTTTTT
CASSYSRAGRTGELFF
>TRBJ2-7|TRBD1|NA|TRBV19
TGTGCCAGTAGTAGGGGGACAGGGGGAACCTACGAGCAGTACTTC
CASSRGTGGTYEQYF
>TRBJ2-2|TRBD1|NA|TRBV5-6
TGTGCCAGCAGCATCGGGACAGGGGTGGGGGAGCTGTTTTTT
CASSIGTGVGELFF
>TRBJ2-2|TRBD2|NA|TRBV6-5
TGTGCCAGCAGCTCGGGGGGGGCTTACACCGGGGAGCTGTTTTTT
CASSSGGAYTGELFF
>TRBJ2-5|TRBD1|once|TRBV18
TGTGCCAGCTCGATCGCCAGGGGGGAGACCCAGTACTTC
CASSIARGETQYF
>TRBJ1-2|NA|NA|TRBV28
TGTGCCAGCAGCCCTAGCGACAGAGCCTATGGCTACACCTTC
CASSPSDRAYGYTF
>TRBJ2-4|TRBD2|once|TRBV27
TGTGCCAGCAGGGCCTGGGGACTAGCGGGAGGGTCCCCCGATATTTACATTCAGTACTTC
CASRAWGLAGGSPDIYIQYF
>TRBJ2-5|TRBD2|NA|TRBV6-5
TGTGCCAGCAGGAGACTAGCGGGAGGGCCAGAGACCCAGTACTTC
CASRRLAGGPETQYF
>TRBJ1-2|NA|NA|TRBV28
TGTGCCAGCAGGGACGACCTATATGGCTACACCTTC
CASRDDLYGYTF
>TRBJ2-2|NA|NA|TRBV9
TGTGCCAGCAGCGTAGATTGGACATTGAACACCGGGGAGCTGTTTTTT
CASSVDWTLNTGELFF
>TRBJ1-6|NA|NA|TRBV6-5
TGTGCCAGCAGTTACTCTTCTCCCCCTGGTTCACCCCTCCACTTT
CASSYSSPPGSPLHF
>TRBJ1-1|NA|NA|TRBV9
TGTGCCAGCAGCGTAGAGGGGAACACTGAAGCTTTCTTT
CASSVEGNTEAFF
>TRBJ1-2|NA|few|TRBV6-5
TGTGCCAGCAGCGCTGAGAAGTGGGCCGGCTACACCTTC
CASSAEKWAGYTF
>TRBJ2-7|NA|once|TRBV6-5
TGTGCCAGCAGTTTAGTTCACGGGGGCTCCTACGAGCAGTACTTC
CASSLVHGGSYEQYF
>TRBJ2-7|NA|NA|TRBV3-1/TRBV3-2
TGTGCCAGCAGCCAAGATGCGCTAGCTAACTACGAGCAGTACTTC
CASSQDALANYEQYF
>TRBJ2-7|TRBD2|NA|TRBV6-4
TGTGCCAGCAGTGACTCCGAATTTGCGGGAGTGTTATACGAGCAGTACTTC
CASSDSEFAGVLYEQYF
>TRBJ2-3|NA|NA|TRBV5-1
TGCGCCAGCAGCCCCACAGATACGCAGTATTTT
CASSPTDTQYF
>TRBJ2-1|NA|few|TRBV21-1
TGTGCCAGCAGCAAAGATTCGGACAGGGCGTCCTACAATGAGCAGTTCTTC
CASSKDSDRASYNEQFF
>TRBJ2-7|NA|NA|TRBV6-2/TRBV6-3
TGTGCCAGCAGTTATACAGCCCCCTACGAGCAGTACTTC
CASSYTAPYEQYF
>TRBJ1-5|TRBD1|NA|TRBV6-2/TRBV6-3
TGTGCCAGCAGTAGGTCAGGGGGCAGTAATCAGCCCCAGCATTTT
CASSRSGGSNQPQHF
>TRBJ2-7|TRBD2|NA|TRBV6-5
TGTGCCAGCAGTTACTCAAGCGGGAGGGCCCAGAACGAGCAGTACTTC
CASSYSSGRAQNEQYF